Detailed here is one T cell receptor beta chain. The assay was immunoSEQ multiplex PCR, and TCRdb's table has in-frame clones only and misses some. The table records about 40,000 clones, 80% to 90% of them present only once. The data are from a study of T cell changes during pregnancy in multiple sclerosis. CDR1 and CDR2 (germline): GTSNPN, SVGIG (reference sequence). Trimming cost V 1 base and J 2 bases; bases outside gene matches: 5. The CDR3 runs 16 residues. This chain links TRBV30 with TRBJ2-3; 11 bases match TRBD2. Sequencing was performed on CD4+ T cells from peripheral blood mononuclear cells, taken before pregnancy. The TCR sequence derives from a female donor with multiple sclerosis, enrolled in a pregnancy study. The CDR3 reads CAWSAFSGGATDTQYF. The DNA for the CDR3 is TGTGCCTGGAGTGCCTTTAGCGGGGGGGCCACAGATACGCAGTATTTT. Complete variable domain (other parts from reference TRBV30 and TRBJ2-3): SQTIHQWPATLVQPVGSPLSLECTVEGTSNPNLYWYRQAAGRGLQLLFYSVGIGQISSEVPQNLSASRPQDRQFILSSKKLLLSDSGFYLCAWSAFSGGATDTQYFGPGTRLTVL.